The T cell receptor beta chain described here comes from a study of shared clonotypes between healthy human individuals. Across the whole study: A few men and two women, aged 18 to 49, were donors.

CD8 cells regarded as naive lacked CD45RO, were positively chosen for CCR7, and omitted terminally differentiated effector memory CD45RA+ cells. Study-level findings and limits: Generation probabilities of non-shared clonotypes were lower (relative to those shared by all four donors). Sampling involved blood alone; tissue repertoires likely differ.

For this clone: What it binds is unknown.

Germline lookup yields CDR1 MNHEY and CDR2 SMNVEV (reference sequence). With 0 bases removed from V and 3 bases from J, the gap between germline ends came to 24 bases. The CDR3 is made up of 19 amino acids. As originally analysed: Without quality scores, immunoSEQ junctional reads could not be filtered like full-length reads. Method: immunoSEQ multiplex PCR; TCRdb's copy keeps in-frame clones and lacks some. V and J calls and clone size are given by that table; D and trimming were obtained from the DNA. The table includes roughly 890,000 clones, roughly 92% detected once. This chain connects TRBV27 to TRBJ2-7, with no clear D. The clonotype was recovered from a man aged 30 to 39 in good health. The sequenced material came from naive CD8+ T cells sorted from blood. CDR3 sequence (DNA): TGTGCCAGCAGTTTATCTTCTCCTTCGTTTAAGGTGGCAGACTACGAGCAGTACTTC. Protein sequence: CASSLSSPSFKVADYEQYF.